These 28 T cell receptor beta chains came from one sample sequenced in a study of blood T cell repertoires in COVID-19. Sequenced by immunoSEQ multiplex PCR; TCRdb stores in-frame clones only, minus some. The data show about 98,000 clones, with around 75% seen just once and roughly a quarter held by the top ten. The source material was peripheral blood. The receptors were sampled from a man between 65 and 79 years old with acute or convalescent COVID-19.

The sample holds a few counts of this clone. J is TRBJ2-1 and V is TRBV9, with 12 positions matching TRBD2. The CDR3 covers 16 residues. Germline CDR1 reads SGDLS; CDR2 reads YYNGEE. With V trimmed by 0 bases and J by 9 bases, 7 bases remained unmatched. CDR3 amino acids: CASSVATSGRSGEQFF. The CDR3 nucleotides are TGTGCCAGCAGCGTAGCGACTAGCGGGAGATCTGGTGAGCAGTTCTTC. Full variable domain (outside the CDR3, taken from reference TRBV9 and TRBJ2-1): DSGVTQTPKHLITATGQRVTLRCSPRSGDLSVYWYQQSLDQGLQFLIQYYNGEERAKGNILERFSAQQFPDLHSELNLSSLELGDSALYFCASSVATSGRSGEQFFGPGTRLTVL.

For this clone: In the same sample, other DNA sequences code for this CDR3. V usage is TRBV5-1 and J usage is TRBJ2-5; 13 bases are shared with TRBD2. This CDR3 comprises 16 residues. V lost 4 bases to trimming and J lost 3 bases; unmatched junction nucleotides: 6. From germline, CDR1 is SGHRS and CDR2 YFSETQ. CDR3 sequence: CASSPGLAGVEETQYF. The CDR3 coding sequence is TGCGCCAGCAGCCCCGGACTAGCGGGAGTCGAAGAGACCCAGTACTTC. The complete variable domain, with remaining parts taken from reference TRBV5-1 and TRBJ2-5, reads KAGVTQTPRYLIKTRGQQVTLSCSPISGHRSVSWYQQTPGQGLQFLFEYFSETQRNKGNFPGRFSGRQFSNSRSEMNVSTLELGDSALYLCASSPGLAGVEETQYFGPGTRLLVL.

The CDR3 is CASSPLGATNEKLFF. Written as DNA, the CDR3 is TGTGCCAGCAGCCCCCTGGGCGCAACTAATGAAAAACTGTTTTTT. This chain links TRBV7-9 with TRBJ1-4; no clear D. The CDR3 extends over 15 amino acids. The V end was cut by 5 bases, the J end by 0 bases, with 10 bases between. CDR1 SEHNR and CDR2 FQNEAQ come from the germline V gene (reference sequence).

This clone was recorded once. The genes are TRBV11-3 and TRBJ2-1; 12 bases agree with TRBD2. Germline assignment: CDR1 SGHNT and CDR2 YENEEA. The V gene end was trimmed by 1 base and the J gene end by 6 bases; junction bases not matched to a gene: 7. There are 17 residues in the CDR3. CDR3 coding DNA: TGTGCCAGCAGCTTAGTACAGGGACTAGCGGGCCTCAATGAGCAGTTCTTC. As protein: CASSLVQGLAGLNEQFF.

The genes are TRBV24-1 and TRBJ1-5, with D maybe TRBD1 (6 bases). Trimming shortened V by 2 bases and J by 1 base, and 17 bases separated the two germline ends. CDR1 is KGHDR and CDR2 is SFDVKD in the germline V gene. The CDR3 extends over 18 amino acids. The CDR3 spells CATSDSSGGAPSNQPQHF. In DNA form, the CDR3 reads TGTGCCACCAGTGATTCGAGTGGGGGGGCGCCCAGCAATCAGCCCCAGCATTTT.

This clone came up a few times. This chain connects TRBV19 to TRBJ1-5, with 7 bases matching TRBD1. Germline loops: CDR1 LNHDA, CDR2 SQIVND (reference sequence). The CDR3 consists of 16 residues. Losses at the gene ends were 5 bases for V and 2 bases for J; bases not matched to a gene: 9. The CDR3 here is CASSVTGYSRNQPQHF. CDR3 coding DNA: TGTGCCAGTAGTGTGACAGGGTACAGTCGCAATCAGCCCCAGCATTTT. Based on the CDR3 plus reference TRBV19 and TRBJ1-5, the full variable domain is DGGITQSPKYLFRKEGQNVTLSCEQNLNHDAMYWYRQDPGQGLRLIYYSQIVNDFQKGDIAEGYSVSREKKESFPLTVTSAQKNPTAFYLCASSVTGYSRNQPQHFGDGTRLSIL.

V usage is TRBV28 and J usage is TRBJ1-1; a weak D match, TRBD1 (5 bases). The CDR3 covers 16 residues. Trimming took off 4 bases at V and 1 base at J, with 16 bases between the two ends. The germline V gene encodes CDR1 MDHEN and CDR2 SYDVKM. This CDR3 reads CASSYGGGKGNTEAFF. The CDR3 bases are TGTGCCAGCAGTTACGGGGGGGGAAAGGGGAACACTGAAGCTTTCTTT.

The chain employs TRBV5-1 and TRBJ1-5; D remains unclear. Deletions cut 0 bases from V and 0 bases from J, with 7 bases between. The CDR3 loop spans 15 amino acids. Germline values: CDR1 SGHRS, CDR2 YFSETQ. The CDR3 sequence: CASSLATGSNQPQHF. The CDR3 DNA follows: TGCGCCAGCAGCTTGGCCACGGGTAGCAATCAGCCCCAGCATTTT.

The CDR3 reads CASSPRDSERPQHF. CDR3 nucleotide sequence: TGTGCCAGCAGTCCACGGGACAGCGAACGGCCCCAGCATTTT. V is TRBV6-6 and J is TRBJ1-5; 7 bases agree with TRBD1. The germline V gene encodes CDR1 MNHNY and CDR2 SVGAGI (reference sequence). The CDR3 covers 14 residues. J lost 9 bases, V lost 5 bases, and 10 bases had no gene match.

The chain combines TRBV7-8 with TRBJ2-3; 7 bases agree with TRBD1. Germline trimming cut 5 bases from V and 0 bases from J; bases unmatched to any gene: 5. CDR1 and CDR2 from the germline V gene are SGHVS and FQNEAQ. The CDR3 is made up of 15 amino acids. The CDR3 loop reads CASSPGTDSTDTQYF. The CDR3 nucleotides read TGTGCCAGCAGCCCAGGGACAGACAGCACAGATACGCAGTATTTT. Full variable domain (outside the CDR3, taken from reference TRBV7-8 and TRBJ2-3): GAGVSQSPRYKVAKRGQDVALRCDPISGHVSLFWYQQALGQGPEFLTYFQNEAQLDKSGLPSDRFFAERPEGSVSTLKIQRTQQEDSAVYLCASSPGTDSTDTQYFGPGTRLTVL.

The table lists this clone with a count of one. V and J are TRBV24-1 and TRBJ2-1; 8 nucleotides line up with TRBD2. Per germline, CDR1 KGHDR and CDR2 SFDVKD. The CDR3 has 17 residues. The ends lost 3 bases at V and 7 bases at J; junction bases unmatched: 13. CDR3 loop: CATSDAASSRGGNEQFF. The CDR3 nucleotides read TGTGCCACCAGTGATGCCGCCAGTAGCCGCGGGGGGAATGAGCAGTTCTTC.

V and J are TRBV3-1 (or the pseudogene TRBV3-2) and TRBJ2-7; 8 positions agree with TRBD2. The V gene's germline CDR1 is LGHDT and CDR2 YNNKEL (reference sequence). The ends lost 5 bases at V and 2 bases at J; junction bases unmatched: 11. The CDR3 consists of 16 residues. CDR3: CASSTQAVAGPYEQYF. DNA for the CDR3: TGTGCCAGCAGCACCCAAGCGGTAGCGGGACCCTACGAGCAGTACTTC.

J is TRBJ1-1 and V is TRBV5-1; 8 bases match TRBD1. This CDR3 is 15 amino acids long. Trimming at V came to 2 bases and at J to 4 bases, leaving 7 bases not matched to a gene. Germline assignment: CDR1 SGHRS and CDR2 YFSETQ. The CDR3 protein is CASSFWTGRVTEAFF. In DNA form, the CDR3 reads TGCGCCAGCAGCTTCTGGACAGGGAGGGTCACTGAAGCTTTCTTT. The whole variable domain, filled in from reference TRBV5-1 and TRBJ1-1, reads KAGVTQTPRYLIKTRGQQVTLSCSPISGHRSVSWYQQTPGQGLQFLFEYFSETQRNKGNFPGRFSGRQFSNSRSEMNVSTLELGDSALYLCASSFWTGRVTEAFFGQGTRLTVV.

In its sample, this clone was seen a few times. The rearrangement uses TRBV28 and TRBJ2-2, with D tentatively TRBD1 (6 bases). The length of the CDR3 is 11 residues. Trimming cost V 6 bases and J 15 bases, with 14 bases left between them. CDR1 is MDHEN, CDR2 SYDVKM, per germline. Here the CDR3 reads CASSTGWRLFF. The CDR3 DNA reads as TGTGCCAGCAGCACAGGGTGGAGGTTGTTTTTT.

The chain carries TRBV5-1 and TRBJ2-5; the match to TRBD2 covers 9 bases. V shed 2 bases, J shed 5 bases, and the junction held 7 bases outside the gene matches. The V gene's germline CDR1 is SGHRS and CDR2 YFSETQ. There are 15 residues in the CDR3. The CDR3 spells CASSFSGSKEETQYF. The CDR3 region has the DNA TGCGCCAGCAGCTTTAGCGGGAGCAAGGAGGAGACCCAGTACTTC.

The chain carries TRBV9 and TRBJ2-7; 7 bases line up with TRBD1. V trimming: 2 bases; J trimming: 4 bases; junction bases outside the gene matches: 9. The CDR3 has 15 amino acids. Germline V gene data show CDR1 as SGDLS and CDR2 as YYNGEE. The CDR3 DNA is TGTGCCAGCAGCGTTACCCCGGGACAGCAATACGAGCAGTACTTC. Its protein product is CASSVTPGQQYEQYF.

The chain links TRBV19 to TRBJ1-4; TRBD1 matches 8 bases. This CDR3 spans 13 amino acids. Per the germline V gene, CDR1 is LNHDA and CDR2 is SQIVND (reference sequence). V gave up 3 bases and J gave up 11 bases; unmatched junction bases: 5. The CDR3 nucleotides read TGTGCCAGTAGTATCGACAGGACAGGGAAACTGTTTTTT. It is translated as CASSIDRTGKLFF.

The gene calls are TRBV7-2 and TRBJ1-6, with 8 bases aligning to TRBD1. Germline CDR1 and CDR2: SGHTA and FQGNSA. After removal of 5 bases from V and 7 bases from J, the junction contained 7 bases not matched to a gene. This CDR3 region has 15 residues. In nucleotides, the CDR3 is TGTGCCAGCAGCACTGGACAGGGAAGGAATTCACCCCTCCACTTT. The encoded protein is CASSTGQGRNSPLHF.

In its sample, this clone is large. CDR3 bases: TGTGCCAGCCTGATCTCAGGGGGATACGAGTTACGAGCTTTCTTT. Translation: CASLISGGYELRAFF. This chain links TRBV6-4 with TRBJ1-1, with 7 bases that match TRBD1. Germline loops: CDR1 MRHNA, CDR2 SNTAGT. The CDR3 has 15 amino acids. Trimming took 8 bases from V and 10 from J; bases not matched to a gene: 19.

The rearrangement joins TRBV6-5 to TRBJ2-1, with TRBD2 identical over 9 bases. V was pared by 4 bases and J by 8 bases, with 12 bases of the junction left unmatched. This CDR3 is 16 amino acids long. Germline V gene data show CDR1 as MNHEY and CDR2 as SVGAGI. The CDR3 nucleotides read TGTGCCAGCAGTTCGACACTAGCGGGCGGGGGTGATGAGCAGTTCTTC. Amino acid sequence: CASSSTLAGGGDEQFF.

The V and J genes are TRBV5-1 and TRBJ2-2, with TRBD2 matching 8 bases. V was clipped by 0 bases and J by 9 bases; unmatched bases: 13. Germline V gene data show CDR1 as SGHRS and CDR2 as YFSETQ. CDR3 length equals 17 residues. The CDR3 DNA is TGCGCCAGCAGCTTGGCCCGGGGGTCGAGCGGGAGCCGGGAGCTGTTTTTT. It translates to CASSLARGSSGSRELFF.

The chain couples TRBV28 to TRBJ1-2; 7 nucleotides align to TRBD1. From germline, CDR1 is MDHEN and CDR2 SYDVKM. Unmatched junction bases numbered 10, after V lost 3 bases and J lost 6 bases. The CDR3 contains 15 residues. CDR3 DNA: TGTGCCAGCAGTTTCTGGCAGGGGGTAGGGGATGGCTACACCTTC. Translating gives CASSFWQGVGDGYTF.

The V and J genes are TRBV15 and TRBJ2-2, with 7 bases lining up with TRBD1. CDR3 length: 15 amino acids. The V gene's germline CDR1 is LNHNV and CDR2 YYDKDF (reference sequence). Trimming took 1 base from V and 5 from J; bases not matched to a gene: 4. For the CDR3, the DNA is TGTGCCACCAGCAGAGGACAGGGAAGGACCGGGGAGCTGTTTTTT. It translates to CATSRGQGRTGELFF.

The count of this clone is one. The chain has TRBV21-1 and TRBJ2-4; the listed D gene, TRBD2, was not tested against the DNA. TRBV21-1 is labeled a pseudogene. This CDR3 comprises 18 residues. This CDR3 reads CASSKACGPVEAKNIQYF. The DNA for the CDR3 is TGTGCCAGCAGCAAAGCGTGTGGTCCGGTCGAAGCCAAAAACATTCAGTACTTC.

This clone was recorded a few times. This rearrangement joins TRBV7-8 to TRBJ2-3; D is undetermined. The CDR3 has 13 residues. Germline V gene lookup returns CDR1 SGHVS and CDR2 FQNEAQ. V lost 4 bases and J lost 1, with 6 bases in between. CDR3: CASSSRGTDTQYF. The CDR3, as DNA: TGTGCCAGCAGCTCGAGAGGCACAGATACGCAGTATTTT.

The V and J genes are TRBV11-3 and TRBJ2-2, with a weak D call TRBD2 (5 bases). The V gene's germline CDR1 is SGHNT and CDR2 YENEEA. V was cut by 2 bases and J by 3 bases, with 13 bases left in between. The CDR3 has 16 amino acids. DNA of the CDR3: TGTGCCAGCAGCTTACGGGGTTGGTATGACACCGGGGAGCTGTTTTTT. This gives the protein CASSLRGWYDTGELFF.

V gene TRBV4-2 combines with J gene TRBJ2-1; 10 nucleotides line up with TRBD2. This CDR3 region has 20 residues. The junction had 18 bases not matched to a gene; V was cut back by 0 bases and J by 7 bases. CDR1 LGHNA and CDR2 YNFKEQ come from the germline V gene. CDR3 bases: TGTGCCAGCAGCCAAGATGGCCGAGCGGGAGGGCTCCGGGGAAAAAATGAGCAGTTCTTC. This translates into CASSQDGRAGGLRGKNEQFF.

V gene TRBV9 combines with J gene TRBJ2-1; D unclear. V was pared by 0 bases and J by 9 bases, with 10 bases between. The germline V gene has CDR1 SGDLS and CDR2 YYNGEE. The CDR3 runs 13 residues. In nucleotides, the CDR3 is TGTGCCAGCAGCGTAGTCCTAGATGCTGAGCAGTTCTTC. Protein product: CASSVVLDAEQFF.